The source of this T cell receptor (beta chain) is a study of brain T cells in children with intractable seizures (dated by TCRdb to the early 2020s). Study-level background: Resected brain tissue from 53 pediatric epilepsy surgery cases was initially screened for immune gene transcripts with a NanoString immunology panel. Of the approximately 12 selected surgery cases, pre-surgery blood was also sequenced for eight, so four had brain tissue only.

TCR beta chain sequences were generated from genomic DNA using the immunoSEQ assay. The study's own analysis went as follows. CDR3 sequences that did not begin with the conserved framework cysteine at position 104 were removed by hand. To get clonality, the normalized Shannon's Diversity Index was subtracted from one, giving values from 0 (maximal diversity) to 1 (oligoclonal). Chi-squared comparison-of-proportions tests were used to check whether the frequency of the same CDR3 differed between samples, for example brain versus blood. Public clonotypes were identified by searching immuneACCESS, and similarity to known antiviral clonotypes was assessed with the VDJdb browser. TCRdb holds this immuneACCESS table with in-frame rearrangements only. Some clones are missing; in checked studies, unresolved V genes explain under half, and the rest has no known cause. V, J and clone size were drawn from that table, and D and trimming were deduced from the DNA. Present in this sample are 80,000 or so clones, around nine tenths of which were seen just once. The ten largest make up around 24% of the sample.

Read against the paper, the sample's time point label means: resected brain tissue, or blood drawn just prior to surgery. Surgery cases with the highest brain T cell transcript signatures were selected for TCR beta chain sequencing of brain tissue and, where available, blood. Before surgery, the patients had been given at least one anti-epileptic drug. TCR-sequenced patients were children with drug-resistant epilepsy due to tuberous sclerosis complex, focal cortical dysplasia, Rasmussen encephalitis or hemimegalencephaly. Blood samples were collected immediately before the epilepsy surgery. Bulk genomic DNA was isolated from unsorted brain tissue and whole blood using the Monarch genomic DNA purification kit. The CDR3 numbers 15 residues from cysteine through phenylalanine. Of all the DNA, just the CDR3 is kept, 45 bases in frame from base 1. At the junction V is shortened by 0 bases and J by 2 bases, with 9 bases in between. According to the germline V gene, CDR1 reads SGDLS and CDR2 reads YYNGEE.

On the study overall, not on this receptor specifically: Sequencing depth differed between pre- and post-surgery blood, so clones missing from the pre-surgery sample may reflect undersampling. Viral specificity was inferred only from CDR3 sequence similarity, and patients' HCMV serostatus was unknown.

This clone has just one count. Its antigen remains unidentified. Base quality data are lacking; no much larger clone is found one base away. The specimen was peripheral blood, collected at surgery. The V and J genes are TRBV9 and TRBJ2-1, with no confident D gene call. This TCR was recovered from a girl aged 2 to 9 with Rasmussen encephalitis and intractable seizures. The CDR3 corresponds to CASSVASTPYNEQFF. Here is the DNA: TGTGCCAGCAGCGTAGCTAGTACCCCCTACAATGAGCAGTTCTTC.